Reported below is one T cell receptor beta chain. Its antigen is not known. This CDR3 spans 16 amino acids. V trimming: 5 bases; J trimming: 2 bases; junction bases outside the gene matches: 6. Germline V gives CDR1 ENHRY, CDR2 SYGVKD. The data were obtained in a study of OX40 agonist ivuxolimab in advanced cancers. For the study at large: Patients receiving dose escalation had hepatocellular carcinoma, melanoma, renal cell or head and neck cancer. Partial responses were recorded for three patients, including one with hepatocellular carcinoma and two with cutaneous melanoma. The study, taken as a whole, reports: People who partly responded at 0.1-3.0 mg/kg had some of the least clonal expansion seen. Antigens targeted by the expanded peripheral T cells were not determined.

Libraries were prepared by immunoSEQ multiplex PCR; TCRdb keeps only in-frame clonotypes and omits some of them. The data contain about 69,000 clones, around 87% of them singletons. The TCR comes from an adult with an advanced solid tumor such as melanoma, head and neck, liver or kidney cancer. Material: CD4+ or CD8+ T cells sorted from blood, obtained in a trial of the OX40 agonist ivuxolimab. The V call is TRBV10-3, the J call TRBJ2-3; 11 bases match TRBD2. The CDR3 sequence is CAISNLAGGITDTQYF. In DNA form, the CDR3 reads TGTGCCATCAGTAATCTAGCGGGGGGAATCACAGATACGCAGTATTTT.